A selection of T cell receptor beta chains follows, all from one sample in a study of blood T cells in healthy people across ages. TCRdb reprocessed the 5' RACE reads with MiXCR, giving one entry per CDR3 protein. This table has 870,000 or so distinct CDR3 sequences, less than 35% appearing once. Sequenced input: blood. Receptors originate from a woman aged 80 or over in good health. The CDR3 runs from the conserved cysteine through the conserved F or W. A D gene is named only where the DNA matches it firmly. Clone size is shown for a subset of rows, as once, few, many or a class of expanded clone.

D gene	V gene	clone size	J gene	CDR3 protein	CDR3 DNA
TRBD2	TRBV7-2	.	TRBJ2-1	CASSSGRGTSLHEQFF	TGTGCCAGCAGCTCTGGGAGGGGGACTAGCTTGCATGAGCAGTTCTTC
TRBD1	TRBV7-2	.	TRBJ1-1	CASSLVVGQTEAFF	TGTGCCAGCAGCTTAGTAGTGGGACAGACCGAAGCTTTCTTT
.	TRBV5-4	few	TRBJ2-4	CASSWAGSQGIQYF	TGTGCCAGCAGCTGGGCAGGGTCGCAGGGCATTCAGTACTTC
.	TRBV6-2/TRBV6-3	.	TRBJ1-5	CASSYAGNLSNQPRHF	TGTGCCAGCAGTTACGCGGGTAACCTTAGCAATCAGCCCCGGCATTTT
TRBD1	TRBV7-2	once	TRBJ2-5	CASSPRDREVETQYF	TGTGCCAGCAGCCCCCGGGACAGGGAGGTAGAGACCCAGTACTTC
.	TRBV2	many	TRBJ2-3	CASSKGQSRYF	TGTGCCAGCAGTAAGGGCCAGAGTCGGTATTTT
.	TRBV6-5	few	TRBJ1-1	CASSLGGGVNTEAFF	TGTGCCAGCAGCCTCGGGGGGGGCGTTAACACTGAAGCTTTCTTT
TRBD1	TRBV7-9	.	TRBJ1-1	CASSSTGAPNTEAFF	TGTGCCAGCAGCTCTACAGGGGCACCGAACACTGAAGCTTTCTTT
.	TRBV4-3	.	TRBJ1-1	CASSQGGGQGKYTEAFF	TGCGCCAGCAGCCAAGGGGGGGGGCAGGGGAAGTACACTGAAGCTTTCTTT
TRBD1	TRBV7-2	.	TRBJ1-2	CASSYARSRTGRNGYTF	TGTGCCAGCAGCTACGCTCGTTCCCGGACAGGGAGGAATGGCTACACCTTC
.	TRBV9	once	TRBJ2-2	CASSGTVGNTGELFF	TGTGCCAGCAGCGGGACCGTGGGGAACACCGGGGAGCTGTTTTTT
.	TRBV27	many	TRBJ2-5	CASSRLLTGKGETQYF	TGTGCCAGCAGTCGACTCCTCACAGGGAAGGGGGAGACCCAGTACTTC
TRBD1	TRBV28	few	TRBJ2-7	CASSPSGTGDLSGPNYEQYF	TGTGCCAGCAGTCCCTCCGGGACAGGAGACCTTAGCGGTCCTAACTACGAGCAGTACTTC
TRBD1	TRBV30	few	TRBJ1-2	CAWSQDRAGGYTF	TGTGCCTGGAGTCAAGACAGGGCGGGGGGCTACACCTTC
TRBD1	TRBV28	.	TRBJ2-7	CASSSMTGDSYEQYF	TGTGCCAGCAGTTCCATGACAGGGGATTCCTACGAGCAGTACTTC
TRBD1	TRBV20-1	.	TRBJ2-3	CSAPDRTDTQYF	TGCAGCGCCCCGGACAGGACAGATACGCAGTATTTT
.	TRBV4-3	.	TRBJ1-6	CASSQDGRAESPLHF	TGCGCCAGCAGCCAAGATGGCCGGGCAGAATCACCCCTCCACTTT
TRBD1	TRBV7-2	many	TRBJ1-1	CASSPGQGYTEAFF	TGTGCCAGCAGCCCGGGACAGGGATACACTGAAGCTTTCTTT
.	TRBV5-1	.	TRBJ2-1	CASSLVQLENEQFF	TGCGCCAGCAGCTTGGTACAACTTGAAAATGAGCAGTTCTTC
TRBD1	TRBV12-3/TRBV12-4	many	TRBJ1-1	CASSLEQGRTEAFF	TGTGCCAGCAGTTTAGAACAGGGGAGAACTGAAGCTTTCTTT
.	TRBV11-2	many	TRBJ2-4	CASSLTLAKNIQYF	TGTGCCAGCAGCTTGACTTTAGCCAAAAACATTCAGTACTTC
TRBD1	TRBV7-9	.	TRBJ2-7	CVSSEGTGALSYEQYF	TGTGTCAGCAGCGAAGGAACAGGGGCGTTATCCTACGAGCAGTACTTC
TRBD1	TRBV7-2	many	TRBJ2-7	CASSLDRGTWNEQYF	TGTGCCAGCAGCTTGGACAGGGGAACGTGGAACGAGCAGTACTTC
.	TRBV7-2	many	TRBJ1-4	CASSLVGAPGEKLFF	TGTGCCAGCAGCTTAGTGGGGGCTCCTGGGGAAAAACTGTTTTTT
.	TRBV14	many	TRBJ1-6	CASSQDMGYNSPLHF	TGTGCCAGCAGCCAAGATATGGGTTATAATTCACCCCTCCACTTT
.	TRBV6-2/TRBV6-3	.	TRBJ2-7	CASSQQGLGSYEQYF	TGTGCCAGCAGCCAACAGGGATTGGGGTCGTACGAGCAGTACTTC
.	TRBV9	many	TRBJ2-6	CASSGAGYSGANVLTF	TGTGCCAGCAGCGGAGCAGGGTACTCTGGGGCCAACGTCCTGACTTTC
.	TRBV6-6	.	TRBJ2-2	CASSYQQQTRELFF	TGTGCCAGCAGTTACCAACAGCAAACCCGGGAGCTGTTTTTT
.	TRBV6-5	many	TRBJ1-6	CASSYSGIGYNSPLHF	TGTGCCAGCAGTTACTCGGGGATCGGATATAATTCACCCCTCCACTTT
TRBD2	TRBV27	many	TRBJ2-3	CASRPLPPLAGGSTDTQYF	TGTGCCAGCAGGCCATTGCCACCTCTAGCGGGGGGTAGCACAGATACGCAGTATTTT
.	TRBV3-1	.	TRBJ1-1	CASSQDWQQWTEAFF	TGTGCCAGCAGCCAAGATTGGCAACAGTGGACTGAAGCTTTCTTT
.	TRBV5-6	few	TRBJ1-2	CASSADGTHLGYTF	TGTGCCAGCAGCGCCGACGGGACACATCTGGGCTACACCTTC
.	TRBV20-1	many	TRBJ1-2	CSASGGLYGYTF	TGCAGTGCTAGCGGCGGCCTCTATGGCTACACCTTC
TRBD2	TRBV30	many	TRBJ2-7	CAWSGGGSSYEQYF	TGTGCCTGGAGTGGGGGAGGGAGCTCCTACGAGCAGTACTTC
.	TRBV20-1	few	TRBJ1-1	CSAREGGSWNTEAFF	TGCAGTGCTAGAGAGGGGGGCAGTTGGAACACTGAAGCTTTCTTT
.	TRBV11-2	.	TRBJ2-7	CASTPDTIIFYNEQYF	TGTGCCAGCACCCCCGACACCATAATATTCTACAATGAGCAGTACTTC
.	TRBV18	few	TRBJ2-7	CASSLSIEFEQYF	TGTGCCAGCTCACTCTCCATTGAGTTCGAGCAGTACTTC
.	TRBV7-9	many	TRBJ2-7	CASSLARQSYEQYF	TGTGCCAGCAGCTTAGCGCGACAGTCCTACGAGCAGTACTTC
TRBD2	TRBV20-1	many	TRBJ2-5	CSARWTSGSKETQYF	TGCAGTGCTAGGTGGACTAGCGGGTCGAAAGAGACCCAGTACTTC
TRBD1	TRBV20-1	many	TRBJ2-5	CSARHPGTGGETQYF	TGCAGTGCTAGACACCCCGGGACAGGGGGAGAGACCCAGTACTTC
TRBD1	TRBV12-3/TRBV12-4	.	TRBJ1-6	CASKRQGVANSPLHF	TGTGCCAGCAAGCGACAGGGGGTAGCTAATTCACCCCTCCACTTT
.	TRBV15	many	TRBJ1-2	CATSRDLTGSDGYTF	TGTGCCACCAGCAGAGATCTCACAGGGTCGGATGGCTACACCTTC
.	TRBV6-5	many	TRBJ1-2	CASSLGLSGSYTF	TGTGCCAGCAGTCTAGGTTTATCGGGGAGCTACACCTTC
.	TRBV6-5	many	TRBJ2-3	CASSYSMVPTAARTDTQYF	TGTGCCAGCAGTTACTCGATGGTCCCGACGGCGGCGAGAACAGATACGCAGTATTTT
.	TRBV7-6	.	TRBJ1-1	CASSPSSYGTEAFF	TGTGCCAGCAGCCCGAGCAGTTACGGCACTGAAGCTTTCTTT
.	TRBV19	.	TRBJ1-2	CASTLNSGVGGYTF	TGTGCCAGTACCCTTAATTCAGGGGTCGGTGGCTACACCTTC
.	TRBV11-3	.	TRBJ2-1	CASSLVGGASEQFF	TGTGCCAGCAGCTTAGTAGGGGGGGCGTCTGAGCAGTTCTTC